This T cell receptor beta chain was retrieved from a study of T cell responses to AZD1222 COVID-19 vaccine. Method: immunoSEQ multiplex PCR; TCRdb's copy keeps in-frame clones and lacks some. Of about 66,000 clones in the sample, 80% to 95% were seen once. This clone appeared a few times. The antigen remains undetermined. Study observations and caveats: Most donors were white British and more were female, and clonal diversity was possibly underestimated. CD4 TCRs covered the whole spike, strongest at regions 160-218 and 743-854. Seropositive status at baseline applied to only 5 or 6 AZD1222 recipients. Per reports, nearly half of all spike-specific TCRs target regions that are unmutated in variants.

The receptor was isolated from an adult who received the MenACWY meningococcal vaccine as a control. Sample: peripheral blood, taken 28 days after the second dose of the MenACWY control vaccine.

The CDR3 nucleotides are TGTGCAGGGGAGGACCCATCCAGAGGTAATGAGCAGTTCTTC. This encodes CAGEDPSRGNEQFF. The chain has TRBV7-9 and TRBJ2-1, with a weak D call TRBD2 (6 bases). Germline CDR1 is SEHNR and CDR2 is FQNEAQ (reference sequence). CDR3 length: 14 amino acids.